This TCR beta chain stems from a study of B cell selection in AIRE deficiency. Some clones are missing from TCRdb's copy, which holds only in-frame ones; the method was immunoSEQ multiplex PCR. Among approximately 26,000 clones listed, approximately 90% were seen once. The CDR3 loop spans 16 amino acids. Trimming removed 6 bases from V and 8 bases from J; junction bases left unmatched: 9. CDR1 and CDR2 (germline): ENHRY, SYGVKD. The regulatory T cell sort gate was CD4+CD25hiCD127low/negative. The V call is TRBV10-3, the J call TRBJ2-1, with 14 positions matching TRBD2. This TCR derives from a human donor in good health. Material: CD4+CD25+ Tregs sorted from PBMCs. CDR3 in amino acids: CAISKGLAGVLDEQFF. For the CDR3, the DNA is TGTGCCATCAGCAAGGGACTAGCGGGGGTGTTGGATGAGCAGTTCTTC.